The 2 T cell receptor beta chains listed next were all sequenced from one sample in a study of regulatory T cells in long-lasting Graves disease. The authors built TCR beta libraries using iRepertoire HTBI primers and Arm-PCR of CDR3 regions. TCRdb reprocessed the multiplex PCR reads with MiXCR, giving one entry per CDR3 protein. This sample yields some 400,000 distinct CDR3 sequences, of which 15% are seen a single time; around 15% belongs to the top ten. Time point of the sample: newly diagnosed GD, antithyroid drugs for less than 3 months. Researchers made the TCR library from RNA that was extracted from PBMCs. These data are also associated with another study on T cells in Graves' hyperthyroidism and ophthalmopathy.

This sample comprised peripheral blood mononuclear cells (PBMCs), obtained at new diagnosis, from a patient treated with antithyroid drugs. The source is a woman in her twenties or thirties with Graves disease.

This clonotype has ten or more counts. The gene calls are TRBV6-1 and TRBJ2-4; D not certain. Between the trimmed V and J ends, which lost 5 bases and 0 bases, there was a span of 8 bases. CDR3 length equals 14 residues. Germline values: CDR1 MNHNS, CDR2 SASEGT. The CDR3 spells CASSPSLAKNIQYF. CDR3 DNA: TGTGCCAGCAGTCCGAGTTTAGCCAAAAACATTCAGTACTTC.

This clonotype has at least ten counts. The chain links TRBV18 to TRBJ2-1, with 15 bases aligning to TRBD2. With V trimmed by 2 bases and J by 7 bases, 6 bases remained unmatched. CDR1 and CDR2 (germline): KGHSH, LQKENI. The CDR3 has 17 amino acids. CDR3 sequence reads: CASSPRGTSGRSNEQFF. DNA of the CDR3: TGTGCCAGCTCACCAAGGGGGACTAGCGGGAGGTCGAATGAGCAGTTCTTC. The variable domain in full, completed from reference TRBV18 and TRBJ2-1, reads NAGVMQNPRHLVRRRGQEARLRCSPMKGHSHVYWYRQLPEEGLKFMVYLQKENIIDESGMPKERFSAEFPKEGPSILRIQQVVRGDSAAYFCASSPRGTSGRSNEQFFGPGTRLTVL.